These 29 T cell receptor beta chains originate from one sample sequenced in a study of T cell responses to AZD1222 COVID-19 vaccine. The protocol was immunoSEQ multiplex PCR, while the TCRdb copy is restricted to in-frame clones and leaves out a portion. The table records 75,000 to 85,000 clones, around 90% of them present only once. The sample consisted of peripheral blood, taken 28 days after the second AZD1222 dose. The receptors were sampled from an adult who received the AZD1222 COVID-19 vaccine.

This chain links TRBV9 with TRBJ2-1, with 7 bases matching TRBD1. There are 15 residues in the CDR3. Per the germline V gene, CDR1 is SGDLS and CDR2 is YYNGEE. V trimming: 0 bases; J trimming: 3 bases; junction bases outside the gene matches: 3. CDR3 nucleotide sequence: TGTGCCAGCAGCGTAGAACAGGGGAGCTACAATGAGCAGTTCTTC. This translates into CASSVEQGSYNEQFF.

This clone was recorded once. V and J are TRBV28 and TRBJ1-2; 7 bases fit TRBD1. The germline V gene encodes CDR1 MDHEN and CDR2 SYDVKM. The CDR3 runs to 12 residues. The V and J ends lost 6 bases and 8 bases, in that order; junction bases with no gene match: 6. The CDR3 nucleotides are TGTGCCAGCAGCTCACAGGGGCCCGGCTACACCTTC. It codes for CASSSQGPGYTF.

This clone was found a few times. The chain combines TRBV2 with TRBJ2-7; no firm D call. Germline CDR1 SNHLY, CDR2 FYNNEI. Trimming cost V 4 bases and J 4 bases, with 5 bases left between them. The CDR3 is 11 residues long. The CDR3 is CASSGYYEQYF. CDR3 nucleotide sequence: TGTGCCAGCAGTGGTTATTACGAGCAGTACTTC.

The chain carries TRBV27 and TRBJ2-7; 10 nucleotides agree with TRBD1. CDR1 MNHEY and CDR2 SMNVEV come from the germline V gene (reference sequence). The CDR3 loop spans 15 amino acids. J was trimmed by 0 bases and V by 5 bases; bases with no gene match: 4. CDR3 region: CASSRTGGASYEQYF. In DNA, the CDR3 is TGTGCCAGCAGTAGGACAGGGGGAGCCTCCTACGAGCAGTACTTC.

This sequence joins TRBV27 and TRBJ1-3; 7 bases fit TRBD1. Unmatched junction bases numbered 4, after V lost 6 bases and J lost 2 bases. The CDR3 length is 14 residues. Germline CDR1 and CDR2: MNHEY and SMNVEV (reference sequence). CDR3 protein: CASRRTGAGNTIYF. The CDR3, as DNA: TGTGCCAGCAGACGAACAGGGGCTGGAAACACCATATATTTT.

For the CDR3, the DNA is TGTGCCAGCAGTTCCTCTTACACTGAAGCTTTCTTT. It translates to CASSSSYTEAFF. The chain employs TRBV6-5 and TRBJ1-1; D not resolved. Germline assignment: CDR1 MNHEY and CDR2 SVGAGI. The CDR3 covers 12 residues. Between the trimmed V and J ends, which lost 4 bases and 3 bases, there was a span of 6 bases.

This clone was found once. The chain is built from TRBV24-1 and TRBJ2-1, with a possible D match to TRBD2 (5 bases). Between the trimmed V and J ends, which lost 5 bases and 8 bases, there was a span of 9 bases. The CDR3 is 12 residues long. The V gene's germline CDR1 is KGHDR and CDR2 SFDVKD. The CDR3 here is CATSGGRDEQFF. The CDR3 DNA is TGTGCCACCAGTGGCGGGCGGGATGAGCAGTTCTTC.

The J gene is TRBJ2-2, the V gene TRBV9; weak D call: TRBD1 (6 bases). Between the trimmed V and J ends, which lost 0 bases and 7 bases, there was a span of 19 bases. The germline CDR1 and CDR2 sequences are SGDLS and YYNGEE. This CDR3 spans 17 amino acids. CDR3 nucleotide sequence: TGTGCCAGCAGCGTAGCTCAGACAGGCGGCTGGATCGGGGAGCTGTTTTTT. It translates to CASSVAQTGGWIGELFF. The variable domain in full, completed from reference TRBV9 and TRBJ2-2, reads DSGVTQTPKHLITATGQRVTLRCSPRSGDLSVYWYQQSLDQGLQFLIQYYNGEERAKGNILERFSAQQFPDLHSELNLSSLELGDSALYFCASSVAQTGGWIGELFFGEGSRLTVL.

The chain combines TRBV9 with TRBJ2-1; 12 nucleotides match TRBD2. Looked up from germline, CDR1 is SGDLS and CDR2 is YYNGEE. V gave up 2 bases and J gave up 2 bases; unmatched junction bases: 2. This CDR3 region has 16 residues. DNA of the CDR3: TGTGCCAGCAGCGTTAGACTAGCGGGGGCCTACAATGAGCAGTTCTTC. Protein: CASSVRLAGAYNEQFF.

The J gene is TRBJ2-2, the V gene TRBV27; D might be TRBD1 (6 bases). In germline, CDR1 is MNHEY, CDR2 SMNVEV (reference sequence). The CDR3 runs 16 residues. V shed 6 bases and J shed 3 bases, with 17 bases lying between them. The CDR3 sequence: CASRTWDKEYTGELFF. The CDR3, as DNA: TGTGCCAGCAGAACCTGGGACAAAGAATACACCGGGGAGCTGTTTTTT.

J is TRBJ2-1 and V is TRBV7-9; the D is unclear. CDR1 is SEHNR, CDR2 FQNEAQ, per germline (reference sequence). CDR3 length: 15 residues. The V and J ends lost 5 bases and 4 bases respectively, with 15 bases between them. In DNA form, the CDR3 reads TGTGCCAGCAGCCCAGGACCTGGACGGTACAATGAGCAGTTCTTC. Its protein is CASSPGPGRYNEQFF. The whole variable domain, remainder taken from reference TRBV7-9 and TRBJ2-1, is DTGVSQNPRHKITKRGQNVTFRCDPISEHNRLYWYRQTLGQGPEFLTYFQNEAQLEKSRLLSDRFSAERPKGSFSTLEIQRTEQGDSAMYLCASSPGPGRYNEQFFGPGTRLTVL.

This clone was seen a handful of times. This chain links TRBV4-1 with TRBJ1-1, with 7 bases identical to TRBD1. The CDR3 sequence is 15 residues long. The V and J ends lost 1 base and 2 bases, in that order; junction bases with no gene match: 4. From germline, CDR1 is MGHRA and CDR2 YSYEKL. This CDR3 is CASSQAIGGNTEAFF. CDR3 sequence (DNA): TGCGCCAGCAGCCAAGCTATAGGGGGCAACACTGAAGCTTTCTTT.

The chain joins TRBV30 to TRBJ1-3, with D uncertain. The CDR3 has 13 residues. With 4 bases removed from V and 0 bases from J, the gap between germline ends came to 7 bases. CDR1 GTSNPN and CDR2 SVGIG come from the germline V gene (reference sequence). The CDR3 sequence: CAWTASSGNTIYF. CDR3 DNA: TGTGCCTGGACAGCGTCCTCTGGAAACACCATATATTTT.

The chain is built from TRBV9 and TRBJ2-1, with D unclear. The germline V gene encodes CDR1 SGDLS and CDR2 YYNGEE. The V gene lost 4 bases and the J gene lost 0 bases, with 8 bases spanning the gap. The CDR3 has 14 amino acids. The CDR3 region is CASSPVDSYNEQFF. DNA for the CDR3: TGTGCCAGCAGCCCCGTAGACTCCTACAATGAGCAGTTCTTC.

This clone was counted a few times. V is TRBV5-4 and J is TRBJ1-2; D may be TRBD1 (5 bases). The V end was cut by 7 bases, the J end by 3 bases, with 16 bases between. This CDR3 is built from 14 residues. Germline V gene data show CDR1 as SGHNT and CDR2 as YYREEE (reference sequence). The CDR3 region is CASRSVGGYYGYTF. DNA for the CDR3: TGTGCCAGCCGTTCCGTTGGGGGGTACTATGGCTACACCTTC.

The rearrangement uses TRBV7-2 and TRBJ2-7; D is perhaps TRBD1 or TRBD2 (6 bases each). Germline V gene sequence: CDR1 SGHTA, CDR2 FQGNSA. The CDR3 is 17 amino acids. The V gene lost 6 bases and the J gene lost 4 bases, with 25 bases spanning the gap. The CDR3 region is CASRRPGLGGLNYEQYF. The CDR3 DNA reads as TGTGCCAGCAGACGCCCGGGGCTCGGGGGCCTCAATTACGAGCAGTACTTC. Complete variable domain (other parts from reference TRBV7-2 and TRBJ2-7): GAGVSQSPSNKVTEKGKDVELRCDPISGHTALYWYRQSLGQGLEFLIYFQGNSAPDKSGLPSDRFSAERTGGSVSTLTIQRTQQEDSAVYLCASRRPGLGGLNYEQYFGPGTRLTVT.

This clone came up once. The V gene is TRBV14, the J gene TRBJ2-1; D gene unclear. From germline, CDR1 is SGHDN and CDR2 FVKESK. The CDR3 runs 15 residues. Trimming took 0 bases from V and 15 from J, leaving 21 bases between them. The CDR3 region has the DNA TGTGCCAGCAGCCAAGATCGGTTCCCGCCTATTGAGGCGTTCTTC. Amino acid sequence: CASSQDRFPPIEAFF.

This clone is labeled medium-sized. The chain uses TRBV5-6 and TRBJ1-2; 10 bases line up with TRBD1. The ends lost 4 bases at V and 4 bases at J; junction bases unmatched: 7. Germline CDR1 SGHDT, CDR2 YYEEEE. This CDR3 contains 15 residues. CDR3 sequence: CASSPGTGVFYGYTF. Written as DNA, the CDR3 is TGTGCCAGCAGCCCTGGGACAGGGGTTTTCTATGGCTACACCTTC.

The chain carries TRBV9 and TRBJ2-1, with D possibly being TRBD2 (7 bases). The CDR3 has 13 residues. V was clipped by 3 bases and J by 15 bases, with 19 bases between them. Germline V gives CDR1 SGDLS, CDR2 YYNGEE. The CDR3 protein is CASSGWGGPPTFF. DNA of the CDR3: TGTGCCAGCAGCGGCTGGGGGGGCCCCCCGACGTTCTTC.

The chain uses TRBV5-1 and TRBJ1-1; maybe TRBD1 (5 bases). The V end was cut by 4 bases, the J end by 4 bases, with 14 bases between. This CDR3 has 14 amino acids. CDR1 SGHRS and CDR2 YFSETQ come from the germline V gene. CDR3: CASSETQGFTEAFF. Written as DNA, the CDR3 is TGCGCCAGCAGCGAAACTCAGGGTTTCACTGAAGCTTTCTTT.

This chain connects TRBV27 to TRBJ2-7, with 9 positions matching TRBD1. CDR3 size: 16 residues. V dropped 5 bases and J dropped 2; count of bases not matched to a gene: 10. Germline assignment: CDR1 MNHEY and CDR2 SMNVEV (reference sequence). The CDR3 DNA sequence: TGTGCCAGCAGTCACTGGACAGGGGCCTCTACCTACGAGCAGTACTTC. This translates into CASSHWTGASTYEQYF.

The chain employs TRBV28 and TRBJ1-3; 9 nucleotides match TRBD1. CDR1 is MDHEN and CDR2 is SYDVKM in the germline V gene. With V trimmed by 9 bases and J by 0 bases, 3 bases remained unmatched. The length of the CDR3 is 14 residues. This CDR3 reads CASTGGYSGNTIYF. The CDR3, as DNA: TGTGCCAGTACAGGGGGCTACTCTGGAAACACCATATATTTT.

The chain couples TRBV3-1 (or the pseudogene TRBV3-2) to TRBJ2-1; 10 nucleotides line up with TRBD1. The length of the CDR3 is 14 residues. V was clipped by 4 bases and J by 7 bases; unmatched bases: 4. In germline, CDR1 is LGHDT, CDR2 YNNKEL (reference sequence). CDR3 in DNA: TGTGCCAGCAGCCTAGGACAGGGGGGGAATGAGCAGTTCTTC. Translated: CASSLGQGGNEQFF.

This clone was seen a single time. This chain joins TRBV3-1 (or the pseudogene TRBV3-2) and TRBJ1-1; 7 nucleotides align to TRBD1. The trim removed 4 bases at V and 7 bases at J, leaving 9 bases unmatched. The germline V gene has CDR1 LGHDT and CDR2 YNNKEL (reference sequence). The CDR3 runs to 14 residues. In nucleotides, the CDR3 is TGTGCCAGCAGCCCCCGGGACAGCTCGATTGAAGCTTTCTTT. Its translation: CASSPRDSSIEAFF.

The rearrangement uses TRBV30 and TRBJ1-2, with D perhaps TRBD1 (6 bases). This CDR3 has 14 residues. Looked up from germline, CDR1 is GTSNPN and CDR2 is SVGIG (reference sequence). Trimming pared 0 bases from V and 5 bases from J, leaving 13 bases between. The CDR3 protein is CAWSVGQLRYGYTF. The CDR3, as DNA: TGTGCCTGGAGTGTAGGACAGCTCCGATATGGCTACACCTTC.

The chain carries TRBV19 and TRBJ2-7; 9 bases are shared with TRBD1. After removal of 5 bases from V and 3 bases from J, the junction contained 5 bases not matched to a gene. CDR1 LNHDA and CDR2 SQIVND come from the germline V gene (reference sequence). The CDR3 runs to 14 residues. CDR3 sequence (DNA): TGTGCCAGTAGTTCAAGGGACAGGGTCTACGAGCAGTACTTC. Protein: CASSSRDRVYEQYF.

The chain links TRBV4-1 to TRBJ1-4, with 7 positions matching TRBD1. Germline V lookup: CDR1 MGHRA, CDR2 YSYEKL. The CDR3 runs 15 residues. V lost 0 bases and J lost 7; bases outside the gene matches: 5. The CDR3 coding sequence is TGCGCCAGCAGCCAAGATATACAGGGGATTGAAAAACTGTTTTTT. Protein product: CASSQDIQGIEKLFF.

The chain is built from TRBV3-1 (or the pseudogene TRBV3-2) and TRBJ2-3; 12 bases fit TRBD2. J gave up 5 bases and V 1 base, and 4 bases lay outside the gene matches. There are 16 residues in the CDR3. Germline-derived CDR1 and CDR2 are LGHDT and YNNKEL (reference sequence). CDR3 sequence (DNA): TGTGCCAGCAGCCAAGGACTAGCGGGGGCGGGAGATACGCAGTATTTT. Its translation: CASSQGLAGAGDTQYF.

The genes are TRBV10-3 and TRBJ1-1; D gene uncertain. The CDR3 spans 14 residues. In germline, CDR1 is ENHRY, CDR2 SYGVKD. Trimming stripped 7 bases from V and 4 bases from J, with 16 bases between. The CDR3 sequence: CAITKRFWSTEAFF. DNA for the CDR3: TGTGCCATCACCAAGAGGTTTTGGAGCACTGAAGCTTTCTTT.